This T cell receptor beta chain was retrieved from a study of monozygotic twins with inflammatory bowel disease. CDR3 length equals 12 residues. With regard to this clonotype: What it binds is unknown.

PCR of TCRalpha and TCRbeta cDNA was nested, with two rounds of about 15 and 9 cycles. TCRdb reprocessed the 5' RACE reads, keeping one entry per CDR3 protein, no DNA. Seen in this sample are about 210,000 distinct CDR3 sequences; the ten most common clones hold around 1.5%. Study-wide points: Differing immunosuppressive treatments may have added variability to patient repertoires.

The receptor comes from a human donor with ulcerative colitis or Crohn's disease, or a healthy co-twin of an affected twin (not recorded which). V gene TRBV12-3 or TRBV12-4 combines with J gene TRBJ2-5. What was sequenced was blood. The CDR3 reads CASCRQGETQYF.